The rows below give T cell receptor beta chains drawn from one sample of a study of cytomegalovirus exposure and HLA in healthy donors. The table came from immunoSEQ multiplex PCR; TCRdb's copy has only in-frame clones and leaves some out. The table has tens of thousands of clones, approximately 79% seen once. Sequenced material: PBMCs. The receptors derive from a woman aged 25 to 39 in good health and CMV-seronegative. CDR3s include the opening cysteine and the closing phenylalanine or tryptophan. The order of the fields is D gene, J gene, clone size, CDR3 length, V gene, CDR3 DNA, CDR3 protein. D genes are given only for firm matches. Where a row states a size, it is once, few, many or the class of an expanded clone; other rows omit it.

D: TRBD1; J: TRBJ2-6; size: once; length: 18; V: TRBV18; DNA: TGTGCCAGCTCACTCTTGGGACAGGCCAGCTCTGGGGCCAACGTCCTGACTTTC; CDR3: CASSLLGQASSGANVLTF
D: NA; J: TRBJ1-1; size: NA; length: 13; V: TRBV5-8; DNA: TGTGCCAGCAGCTTGGCGGGGAACACTGAAGCTTTCTTT; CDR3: CASSLAGNTEAFF
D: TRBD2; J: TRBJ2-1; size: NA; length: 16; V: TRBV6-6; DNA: TGTGCCAGCACGGCAGCGGGACTAGCGGGAGGGAATGAGCAGTTCTTC; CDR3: CASTAAGLAGGNEQFF
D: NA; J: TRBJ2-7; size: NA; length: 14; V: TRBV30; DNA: TGTGCCTGCAGAAGACTCAGGGCCTCCTACGAGCAGTACTTC; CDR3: CACRRLRASYEQYF
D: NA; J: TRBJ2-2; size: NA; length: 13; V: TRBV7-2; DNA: TGTGCCAGCAGCTTTACGGGCACCGGGGAGCTGTTTTTT; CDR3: CASSFTGTGELFF
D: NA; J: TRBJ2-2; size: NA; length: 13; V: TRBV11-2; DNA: TGTGCCAGCCGGCGGGGGAACACCGGGGAGCTGTTTTTT; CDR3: CASRRGNTGELFF
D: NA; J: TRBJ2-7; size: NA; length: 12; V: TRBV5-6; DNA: TGTGCCAGCAGCTTATCCCTCTACGAGCAGTACTTC; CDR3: CASSLSLYEQYF
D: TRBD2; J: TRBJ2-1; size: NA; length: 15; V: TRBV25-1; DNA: TGTGCCAGCAGTGGGACTAGCGGGGCCAACGATGAGCAGTTCTTC; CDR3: CASSGTSGANDEQFF
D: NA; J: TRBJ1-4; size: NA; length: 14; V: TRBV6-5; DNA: TGTGCCAGCAGTTATACCGGCAGGGATGAAAAACTGTTTTTT; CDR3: CASSYTGRDEKLFF
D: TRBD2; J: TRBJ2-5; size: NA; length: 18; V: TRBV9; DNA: TGTGCCAGCAGCCTCGGGGGGACTAGCGGGAGCGGGCAAGAGACCCAGTACTTC; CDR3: CASSLGGTSGSGQETQYF
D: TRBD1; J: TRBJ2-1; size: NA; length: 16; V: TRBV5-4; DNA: TGTGCCAGCAGCTTGAGTTTGGGACAGGGAAAAAATGAGCAGTTCTTC; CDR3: CASSLSLGQGKNEQFF
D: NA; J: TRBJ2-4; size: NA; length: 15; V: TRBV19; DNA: TGTGCCAGTAACCCCGGAGAGGTGGCGGGAAGCATTCAGTACTTC; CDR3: CASNPGEVAGSIQYF
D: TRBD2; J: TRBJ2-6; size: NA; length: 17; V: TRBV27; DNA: TGTGCCAGCAGTTTACTAGCGGGGGGGACTGGGGCCAACGTCCTGACTTTC; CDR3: CASSLLAGGTGANVLTF
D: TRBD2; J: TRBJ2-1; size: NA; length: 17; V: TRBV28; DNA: TGTGCCAGCAGTTCAACTCGTTGGGCGGGAGGGGAGAATGAGCAGTTCTTC; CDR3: CASSSTRWAGGENEQFF
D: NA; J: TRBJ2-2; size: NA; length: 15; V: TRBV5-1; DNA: TGCGCCAGCAGCTTGAACTCCCCGGGGACCGGGGAGCTGTTTTTT; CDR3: CASSLNSPGTGELFF
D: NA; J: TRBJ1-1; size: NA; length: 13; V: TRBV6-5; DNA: TGTGCCAGCAGCCGAAAAGGGGGAACTGAAGCTTTCTTT; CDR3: CASSRKGGTEAFF
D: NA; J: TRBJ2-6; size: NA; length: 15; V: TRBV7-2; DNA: TGTGCCAGCAGTGCAGGGGGGCCGGGGGCCAACGTCCTGACTTTC; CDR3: CASSAGGPGANVLTF
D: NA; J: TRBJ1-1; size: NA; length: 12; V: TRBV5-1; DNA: TGCGCCAGCAGCTTACAGAACACTGAAGCTTTCTTT; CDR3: CASSLQNTEAFF
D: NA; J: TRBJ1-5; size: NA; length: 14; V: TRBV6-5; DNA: TGTGCCAGCAAACCAGAGAGGGTGGCTCAGCCCCAGCATTTT; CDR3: CASKPERVAQPQHF
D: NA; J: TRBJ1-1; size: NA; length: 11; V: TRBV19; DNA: TGTGCCAGTAAGTTTGCGGCTGAAGCTTTCTTT; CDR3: CASKFAAEAFF